The 20 T cell receptor beta chains below were found in one sample sequenced in a study of blood T cell repertoires in COVID-19. Method: immunoSEQ multiplex PCR; TCRdb's copy keeps in-frame clones and lacks some. This table has just under 150,000 clones, roughly 90% appearing once. The sample taken for sequencing was peripheral blood. The source of these receptors is a woman aged 45-60 years with acute or convalescent COVID-19.

The chain is built from TRBV5-6 and TRBJ2-7; D not resolved. Deletions cut 0 bases from V and 0 bases from J, with 13 bases between. This CDR3 has 16 amino acids. In germline, CDR1 is SGHDT, CDR2 YYEEEE. The chain's CDR3 is CASSLDLLPSSYEQYF. DNA for the CDR3: TGTGCCAGCAGCTTGGATTTGCTGCCTAGCTCCTACGAGCAGTACTTC.

The genes are TRBV7-9 and TRBJ2-1; 10 bases fit TRBD2. Germline CDR1 and CDR2: SEHNR and FQNEAQ (reference sequence). Unmatched junction bases numbered 9, after V lost 5 bases and J lost 5 bases. The length of the CDR3 is 16 residues. CDR3 in DNA: TGTGCCAGCAGCGCCCCGGGAAGCGGGGGGGACAATGAGCAGTTCTTC. As protein: CASSAPGSGGDNEQFF.

V is TRBV6-5 and J is TRBJ1-1; the D is unclear. Germline CDR1 MNHEY, CDR2 SVGAGI. V was shortened by 2 bases and J by 1 base, with 5 bases between the two germline ends. This CDR3 has 13 residues. The CDR3 region is CASSYAANTEAFF. The CDR3 DNA reads TGTGCCAGCAGTTACGCGGCGAACACTGAAGCTTTCTTT.

This clone turned up a few times. The chain recombines TRBV5-1 with TRBJ1-4, with 10 bases matching TRBD1. This CDR3 is built from 16 residues. The germline CDR1 and CDR2 sequences are SGHRS and YFSETQ. Germline trimming cut 2 bases from V and 4 bases from J; bases unmatched to any gene: 5. The CDR3 is CASSFTGTGDNEKLFF. CDR3 nucleotide sequence: TGCGCCAGCAGCTTTACGGGGACAGGGGATAATGAAAAACTGTTTTTT. Full variable domain (remainder filled in from reference TRBV5-1 and TRBJ1-4): KAGVTQTPRYLIKTRGQQVTLSCSPISGHRSVSWYQQTPGQGLQFLFEYFSETQRNKGNFPGRFSGRQFSNSRSEMNVSTLELGDSALYLCASSFTGTGDNEKLFFGSGTQLSVL.

The genes are TRBV4-2 and TRBJ2-7; D is ambiguous. CDR3 length: 14 residues. CDR1 and CDR2 from the germline V gene are LGHNA and YNFKEQ. V lost 0 bases to trimming and J lost 3 bases, with 9 bases between them. The CDR3 loop is CASSQERLIYEQYF. The CDR3 nucleotides read TGTGCCAGCAGCCAAGAGAGACTTATCTACGAGCAGTACTTC.

This chain uses TRBV24-1 with TRBJ2-5; 7 nucleotides agree with TRBD2. Losses at the gene ends were 5 bases for V and 1 base for J; bases not matched to a gene: 0. Germline V gives CDR1 KGHDR, CDR2 SFDVKD. The CDR3 consists of 13 residues. CDR3: CATSGGGQETQYF. CDR3 in DNA: TGTGCCACCAGTGGGGGGGGCCAAGAGACCCAGTACTTC.

The rearrangement uses TRBV11-1 and TRBJ1-2; maybe TRBD1 (6 bases). With 4 bases removed from V and 5 bases from J, the gap between germline ends came to 14 bases. Germline V CDR1 and CDR2: SGHAT, FQDESV (reference sequence). The CDR3 has 14 amino acids. The CDR3 region is CASSSTGWGYGYTF. The CDR3 nucleotides read TGTGCCAGCAGCTCGACAGGCTGGGGGTATGGCTACACCTTC.

This chain joins TRBV28 and TRBJ1-1, with a possible D match to TRBD1 (5 bases). V shed 3 bases and J shed 1 base, with 9 bases lying between them. This CDR3 spans 14 amino acids. CDR1 and CDR2 from the germline V gene are MDHEN and SYDVKM. CDR3 protein: CASSFLGGNTEAFF. CDR3 nucleotides: TGTGCCAGCAGTTTCTTGGGGGGGAACACTGAAGCTTTCTTT.

In DNA form, the CDR3 reads TGTGCCAGCAGCTTAGATAGGACAGACTACCAAGAGACCCAGTACTTC. It codes for CASSLDRTDYQETQYF. J is TRBJ2-5 and V is TRBV7-9; weak D call: TRBD1 (6 bases). Germline CDR1 reads SEHNR; CDR2 reads FQNEAQ (reference sequence). The CDR3 runs 16 residues. V lost 1 base and J 0 bases, leaving 12 bases between the germline ends.

J is TRBJ2-2 and V is TRBV2; 14 nucleotides match TRBD2. Trimming at V came to 2 bases and at J to 6 bases, leaving 5 bases not matched to a gene. The V gene's germline CDR1 is SNHLY and CDR2 FYNNEI. The CDR3 extends over 17 amino acids. The chain's CDR3 is CASSERGTSGSAGELFF. In DNA form, the CDR3 reads TGTGCCAGCAGTGAACGGGGGACTAGCGGGAGCGCCGGGGAGCTGTTTTTT.

CDR3: CASSPWTGFSSYNEQFF. In DNA form, the CDR3 reads TGTGCCAGCAGTCCATGGACAGGGTTCAGCTCCTACAATGAGCAGTTCTTC. V gene TRBV6-4 combines with J gene TRBJ2-1; TRBD1 aligns across 8 bases. After removal of 5 bases from V and 0 bases from J, the junction contained 9 bases not matched to a gene. Germline loops: CDR1 MRHNA, CDR2 SNTAGT. The CDR3 spans 17 residues.

The rearrangement uses TRBV5-6 and TRBJ2-7; the match to TRBD1 covers 7 bases. This CDR3 contains 16 residues. Unmatched junction bases numbered 7, after V lost 0 bases and J lost 1 base. Germline assignment: CDR1 SGHDT and CDR2 YYEEEE. CDR3 loop: CASSLAGTANSYEQYF. As DNA, the CDR3 is TGTGCCAGCAGCTTGGCCGGGACAGCAAATTCCTACGAGCAGTACTTC.

This chain joins TRBV27 and TRBJ2-7; 9 bases line up with TRBD1. V shed 3 bases and J 3 bases; nucleotides not matched to a gene: 12. This CDR3 contains 17 residues. Germline V gene sequence: CDR1 MNHEY, CDR2 SMNVEV (reference sequence). CDR3 amino acids: CASSFRSGRDRDYEQYF. In DNA, the CDR3 is TGTGCCAGCAGTTTTAGGTCCGGAAGGGACAGGGACTACGAGCAGTACTTC.

J is TRBJ1-1 and V is TRBV7-6; 8 bases map to TRBD1. The V and J ends lost 5 bases and 2 bases, in that order; junction bases with no gene match: 7. The CDR3 loop spans 15 amino acids. Germline CDR1 and CDR2: SGHVS and FNYEAQ. In DNA form, the CDR3 reads TGTGCCAGCAGCCTTGGGACAGGCATAAACACTGAAGCTTTCTTT. This gives the protein CASSLGTGINTEAFF.

This chain uses TRBV7-3 with TRBJ2-7; 9 bases match TRBD1. The CDR3 covers 15 residues. Germline V gene sequence: CDR1 SGHTA, CDR2 FQGTGA. V was clipped by 3 bases and J by 3 bases; unmatched bases: 6. The CDR3 sequence: CASSLAGTGFYEQYF. The CDR3 coding sequence is TGTGCCAGCAGCTTGGCCGGGACAGGGTTCTACGAGCAGTACTTC. The full variable domain, with the rest looked up from reference TRBV7-3 and TRBJ2-7, is GAGVSQTPSNKVTEKGKYVELRCDPISGHTALYWYRQSLGQGPEFLIYFQGTGAADDSGLPNDRFFAVRPEGSVSTLKIQRTERGDSAVYLCASSLAGTGFYEQYFGPGTRLTVT.

This chain links TRBV7-2 with TRBJ2-2; D remains ambiguous. Trimming pared 5 bases from V and 3 bases from J, leaving 7 bases between. Looked up from germline, CDR1 is SGHTA and CDR2 is FQGNSA. This CDR3 is built from 13 residues. The CDR3 loop is CASSTLDTGELFF. The CDR3 region has the DNA TGTGCCAGCAGCACCCTAGACACCGGGGAGCTGTTTTTT.

The genes are TRBV3-1 (or the pseudogene TRBV3-2) and TRBJ2-7, with 9 bases that match TRBD2. V shed 4 bases and J 2 bases; nucleotides not matched to a gene: 3. Per germline, CDR1 LGHDT and CDR2 YNNKEL (reference sequence). CDR3 length: 14 residues. CDR3 sequence: CASSLSGGPYEQYF. For the CDR3, the DNA is TGTGCCAGCAGCCTTAGCGGGGGACCCTACGAGCAGTACTTC.

This chain connects TRBV2 to TRBJ2-5, with D maybe TRBD2 (6 bases). CDR1 and CDR2 (germline): SNHLY, FYNNEI. Deletions cut 6 bases from V and 5 bases from J, with 16 bases between. The CDR3 extends over 14 amino acids. CDR3 sequence: CASRLSSVLETQYF. CDR3 nucleotides: TGTGCCAGCAGGTTATCTAGCGTTCTGGAGACCCAGTACTTC.

The CDR3 DNA reads as TGTGCCAGCAGTTACTTCCCCGCCTACGAGCAGTACTTC. It specifies CASSYFPAYEQYF. The chain recombines TRBV6-5 with TRBJ2-7; D uncertain. Per germline, CDR1 MNHEY and CDR2 SVGAGI. The CDR3 contains 13 residues. V shed 1 base and J shed 2 bases, with 6 bases lying between them.

This rearrangement joins TRBV19 to TRBJ2-7; the match to TRBD2 covers 8 bases. CDR1 LNHDA and CDR2 SQIVND come from the germline V gene (reference sequence). Trimming cost V 3 bases and J 3 bases; bases outside gene matches: 7. This CDR3 spans 15 amino acids. CDR3 sequence: CASSISPSGYYEQYF. DNA for the CDR3: TGTGCCAGTAGTATCAGTCCTAGCGGGTACTACGAGCAGTACTTC.